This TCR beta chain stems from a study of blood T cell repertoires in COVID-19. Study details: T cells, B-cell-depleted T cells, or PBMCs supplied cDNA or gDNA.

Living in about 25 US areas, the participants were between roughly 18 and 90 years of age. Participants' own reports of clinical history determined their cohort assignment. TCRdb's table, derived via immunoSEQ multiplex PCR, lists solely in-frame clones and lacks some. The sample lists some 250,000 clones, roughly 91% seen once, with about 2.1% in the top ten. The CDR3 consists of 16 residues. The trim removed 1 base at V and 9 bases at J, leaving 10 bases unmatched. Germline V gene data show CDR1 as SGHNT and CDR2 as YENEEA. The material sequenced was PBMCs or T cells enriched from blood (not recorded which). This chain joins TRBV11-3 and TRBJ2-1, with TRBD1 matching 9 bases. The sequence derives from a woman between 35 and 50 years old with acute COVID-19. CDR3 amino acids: CASSLAMTGGNGEQFF. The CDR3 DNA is TGTGCCAGCAGCTTAGCTATGACAGGGGGGAACGGTGAGCAGTTCTTC.